This is a list of T cell receptor beta chains from one sample in a study of shared clonotypes between healthy human individuals. Repertoires were generated with immunoSEQ multiplex PCR, while TCRdb's copy carries only in-frame clones and drops some. The sample yields around 980,000 clones, about 80% seen once. Sequenced sample: memory CD4+ T cells from PBMCs. The receptors derive from a man between 18 and 35 years old in good health. Some clones in this sample may be carry-over from other donors' samples. The CDR3 runs from the conserved cysteine through the conserved F or W. D genes are given only for firm matches. Clone size appears in some rows only: once, few, many, or a class for an expanded clone.

clone_size,d_call,v_call,j_call,cdr3_aa,cdr3_nt
.,.,TRBV5-6,TRBJ1-5,CASSSVNQPQHF,TGTGCCAGCAGCTCCGTTAATCAGCCCCAGCATTTT
.,.,TRBV28,TRBJ2-7,CASSLLGPYEQYF,TGTGCCAGCAGTCTCTTAGGACCCTACGAGCAGTACTTC
.,.,TRBV14,TRBJ1-1,CASSLPGGYTEAFF,TGTGCCAGCAGCCTACCGGGTGGGTACACTGAAGCTTTCTTT
.,.,TRBV28,TRBJ1-5,CASSRTATQPQHF,TGTGCCAGCAGCCGAACCGCCACTCAGCCCCAGCATTTT
.,.,TRBV7-9,TRBJ1-1,CASSLSDRANTEAFF,TGTGCCAGCAGCTTATCGGACAGAGCGAACACTGAAGCTTTCTTT
once,.,TRBV30,TRBJ1-4,CAWRGPPANEKLFF,TGTGCCTGGAGGGGACCCCCCGCCAATGAAAAACTGTTTTTT
.,.,TRBV19,TRBJ2-7,CASSMGTEQYF,TGTGCCAGTAGTATGGGGACGGAGCAGTACTTC
.,.,TRBV9,TRBJ2-1,CASSPRAGSYNEQFF,TGTGCCAGCAGCCCCCGAGCGGGTTCCTACAATGAGCAGTTCTTC
.,.,TRBV30,TRBJ2-3,CAWSGTRGPSLQQYF,TGTGCCTGGAGCGGCACGAGAGGGCCTTCACTACAGCAGTATTTT
once,TRBD1,TRBV6-1,TRBJ1-5,CASSQQGDQPQHF,TGTGCCAGCAGTCAACAGGGGGATCAGCCCCAGCATTTT
few,TRBD2,TRBV18,TRBJ2-3,CASSPMYTSGSADTQYF,TGTGCCAGCTCACCAATGTATACTAGCGGGAGCGCAGATACGCAGTATTTT
.,.,TRBV7-9,TRBJ1-2,CASSPVSYGYTF,TGTGCCAGCAGCCCCGTATCGTATGGCTACACCTTC
many,.,TRBV7-9,TRBJ1-3,CASSFSEGTSKTIYF,TGTGCCAGCAGCTTTAGCGAGGGGACGTCCAAAACCATATATTTT
.,.,TRBV5-8,TRBJ2-2,CASSLWLSITGELFF,TGTGCCAGCAGCTTGTGGCTATCTATCACCGGGGAGCTGTTTTTT
.,.,TRBV21-1,TRBJ2-7,CASSDRDRGNYEQYF,TGTGCCAGCAGCGACCGGGACAGGGGTAACTACGAGCAGTACTTC
.,.,TRBV6-1,TRBJ1-5,CASSQNQPQHF,TGTGCCAGCAGTCAGAATCAGCCCCAGCATTTT
.,TRBD2,TRBV2,TRBJ2-1,CASSETSGSINEQFF,TGTGCCAGCAGCGAGACTAGCGGGAGTATCAATGAGCAGTTCTTC
.,TRBD1,TRBV27,TRBJ1-2,CASSARGGWQGANYGYTF,TGTGCCAGCAGTGCTAGGGGTGGCTGGCAGGGGGCGAACTATGGCTACACCTTC
.,.,TRBV29-1,TRBJ2-7,CSVVMVNSYEQYF,TGCAGCGTTGTGATGGTGAACTCCTACGAGCAGTACTTC
few,.,TRBV6-4,TRBJ1-2,CASRGAYGYTF,TGTGCCTCCCGAGGGGCCTATGGCTACACCTTC
.,TRBD1,TRBV28,TRBJ2-7,CASSLRTGGREQYF,TGTGCCAGCAGTTTAAGGACAGGGGGCAGGGAGCAGTACTTC
.,TRBD2,TRBV28,TRBJ2-3,CASSFRFWASGRVDPTDTQYF,TGTGCCAGCAGTTTTCGATTCTGGGCTAGCGGGAGAGTAGATCCTACAGATACGCAGTATTTT
.,.,TRBV11-2,TRBJ2-1,CASSLAATGYNEQFF,TGTGCCAGCAGCTTAGCTGCAACTGGATACAATGAGCAGTTCTTC
.,.,TRBV6-1,TRBJ2-7,CASSEGGGLSYEQYF,TGTGCCAGCAGTGAGGGGGGCGGGCTCTCCTACGAGCAGTACTTC
.,TRBD2,TRBV6-5,TRBJ2-7,CASSYRTSGTYEQYF,TGTGCCAGCAGTTACAGAACTAGCGGAACCTACGAGCAGTACTTC
few,.,TRBV7-9,TRBJ2-1,CASSFGGTSGNEQFF,TGTGCCAGCAGCTTCGGCGGGACGTCGGGCAATGAGCAGTTCTTC
.,TRBD2,TRBV30,TRBJ2-7,CAWSRETSGSGQYF,TGTGCCTGGAGTAGAGAGACTAGCGGGAGCGGGCAGTACTTC